This is a list of T cell receptor beta chains from one sample in a study of cytomegalovirus exposure and HLA in healthy donors. Profiled with immunoSEQ multiplex PCR; TCRdb holds only in-frame clones, not every one. The table includes 150,000 or so clones, more than 70% detected once. What was sequenced was PBMCs. The receptors originated from a male donor in good health and CMV-seronegative. The CDR3 runs from the conserved cysteine through the conserved F or W. The order of the fields is clone size, J gene, CDR3 length, V gene, D gene, CDR3 protein, CDR3 DNA. D genes are given only for firm matches. Not all rows give a size; the values are once, few, many and, for expanded clones, a class.

-	TRBJ2-1	13	TRBV4-1	TRBD1	CASSHGQGRPQFF	TGCGCCAGCAGCCACGGACAGGGGAGACCGCAGTTCTTC
-	TRBJ2-7	17	TRBV27	TRBD1	CASSIITQGTGAYEQYF	TGTGCCAGCAGTATTATAACCCAGGGGACAGGGGCCTACGAGCAGTACTTC
-	TRBJ1-6	18	TRBV27	TRBD1	CASSLSSPGQVIGSPLHF	TGTGCCAGCAGTTTATCCAGCCCGGGACAGGTTATCGGTTCACCCCTCCACTTT
-	TRBJ2-5	14	TRBV27	-	CASSFGLSPETQYF	TGTGCCAGCAGTTTTGGACTCTCTCCAGAGACCCAGTACTTC
-	TRBJ2-2	14	TRBV15	TRBD1	CATRGTGVHGELFF	TGTGCCACCAGAGGGACAGGGGTTCACGGGGAGCTGTTTTTT
-	TRBJ2-1	16	TRBV6-6	TRBD2	CASSYSTGGPGDEQFF	TGTGCCAGCAGTTACTCAACGGGAGGGCCTGGGGATGAGCAGTTCTTC
-	TRBJ1-4	15	TRBV9	TRBD1	CASSVRQGSSEKLFF	TGTGCCAGCAGCGTCCGACAGGGTTCGAGCGAAAAACTGTTTTTT
-	TRBJ1-1	12	TRBV7-9	-	CASSLSYTEAFF	TGTGCCAGCAGCTTGTCCTACACTGAAGCTTTCTTT
-	TRBJ2-2	16	TRBV5-1	-	CASSGTVLIGIGELFF	TGCGCCAGCAGCGGAACGGTTCTGATCGGGATCGGGGAGCTGTTTTTT
-	TRBJ2-3	14	TRBV29-1	TRBD2	CSVLGGGAVDTQYF	TGCAGCGTTCTGGGCGGGGGGGCGGTAGATACGCAGTATTTT
-	TRBJ1-3	14	TRBV7-2	-	CASSDWSSGNTIYF	TGTGCCAGCAGCGACTGGAGCTCTGGAAACACCATATATTTT
-	TRBJ1-5	17	TRBV4-3	-	CASSQDRVGDSNQPQHF	TGCGCCAGCAGCCAAGATAGAGTCGGGGATAGCAATCAGCCCCAGCATTTT
few	TRBJ1-2	13	TRBV28	-	CASSPQVNYGYTF	TGTGCCAGCAGTCCACAGGTTAACTATGGCTACACCTTC
-	TRBJ1-1	13	TRBV7-9	-	CASSLRENTEAFF	TGTGCCAGCAGCCTCAGGGAGAACACTGAAGCTTTCTTT
-	TRBJ2-2	15	TRBV10-3	TRBD1	CAISATGENTGELFF	TGTGCCATCAGTGCGACAGGGGAGAACACCGGGGAGCTGTTTTTT
-	TRBJ2-3	14	TRBV28	-	CASSLPGVTDTQYF	TGTGCCAGCAGTTTACCCGGGGTCACAGATACGCAGTATTTT
-	TRBJ1-1	15	TRBV9	TRBD1	CASSPGGSVNTEAFF	TGTGCCAGCAGCCCAGGGGGGTCCGTGAACACTGAAGCTTTCTTT
-	TRBJ1-2	14	TRBV28	TRBD1	CASTRDRETYGYTF	TGTGCCAGCACCAGGGACAGGGAGACATATGGCTACACCTTC
-	TRBJ2-3	17	TRBV7-2	TRBD1	CASSLVGGPGSTDTQYF	TGTGCCAGCAGCTTAGTAGGGGGCCCAGGGAGCACAGATACGCAGTATTTT
-	TRBJ1-2	17	TRBV7-9	-	CSSSFPHGGAVDYGYTF	TGTTCCAGCAGCTTTCCCCATGGGGGGGCGGTTGACTATGGCTACACCTTC
few	TRBJ2-2	13	TRBV10-3	TRBD2	CAAGQLAPGELFF	TGTGCCGCCGGCCAACTAGCGCCCGGGGAGCTGTTTTTT
-	TRBJ2-3	18	TRBV5-1	TRBD2	CASSMRTSGGRSTDTQYF	TGCGCCAGCAGCATGAGGACTAGCGGGGGCCGGAGCACAGATACGCAGTATTTT
-	TRBJ2-7	14	TRBV10-2	-	CASDTIPASYEQYF	TGCGCCAGCGACACAATACCAGCATCCTACGAGCAGTACTTC
-	TRBJ1-4	15	TRBV11-1	-	CASSSTGTIGEKLFF	TGTGCCAGCAGCTCGACCGGGACAATAGGAGAAAAACTGTTTTTT
-	TRBJ2-2	14	TRBV9	-	CASSVPSDTGELFF	TGTGCCAGCAGCGTGCCCAGCGACACCGGGGAGCTGTTTTTT
-	TRBJ1-1	10	TRBV29-1	-	CSDGQGEAFF	TGCAGCGACGGGCAGGGTGAAGCTTTCTTT
-	TRBJ1-1	14	TRBV10-3	TRBD1	CAITGTGGRTEAFF	TGTGCCATCACCGGGACAGGGGGGAGGACTGAAGCTTTCTTT
-	TRBJ1-1	13	TRBV29-1	TRBD1	CSVEGTGFTEAFF	TGCAGCGTTGAAGGGACAGGGTTCACTGAAGCTTTCTTT
-	TRBJ1-4	14	TRBV28	TRBD1	CASHERQGNEKLFF	TGTGCCAGCCATGAAAGACAGGGTAATGAAAAACTGTTTTTT
-	TRBJ2-3	15	TRBV6-4	TRBD1	CASSEDRAGTDTQYF	TGTGCCAGCAGTGAGGACAGGGCCGGGACAGATACGCAGTATTTT
-	TRBJ2-7	17	TRBV28	-	CASSLPPQGRAAYEQYF	TGTGCCAGCAGTTTACCCCCCCAGGGGCGGGCCGCCTACGAGCAGTACTTC
-	TRBJ2-5	14	TRBV12-5	TRBD2	CASGLLAGSGSQYF	TGTGCTAGTGGTTTACTAGCGGGGTCCGGGTCCCAGTACTTC
-	TRBJ2-1	17	TRBV10-1	TRBD2	CASHRAGGRSSYNEQFF	TGCGCCAGCCACAGAGCGGGGGGTAGGAGCTCCTACAATGAGCAGTTCTTC
-	TRBJ2-5	14	TRBV7-2	-	CASSQTGVPETQYF	TGTGCCAGCAGCCAGACCGGGGTTCCAGAGACCCAGTACTTC
few	TRBJ1-1	14	TRBV2	TRBD1	CASRATGANTEAFF	TGTGCCAGCAGAGCTACAGGGGCGAACACTGAAGCTTTCTTT
-	TRBJ2-7	12	TRBV6-5	-	CASSLRSYEQYF	TGTGCCAGCAGTCTGCGATCCTACGAGCAGTACTTC
-	TRBJ2-2	17	TRBV5-4	TRBD2	CASSLGGLAGFTGELFF	TGTGCCAGCAGCTTGGGGGGACTAGCGGGGTTCACCGGGGAGCTGTTTTTT
once	TRBJ1-5	15	TRBV5-1	-	CASSLRPGVNQPQHF	TGCGCCAGCAGTTTACGCCCAGGGGTTAATCAGCCCCAGCATTTT
-	TRBJ2-1	17	TRBV19	TRBD2	CASSPGWTSGRVHEQFF	TGTGCCAGTAGTCCCGGTTGGACTAGCGGGAGGGTCCATGAGCAGTTCTTC
-	TRBJ1-5	13	TRBV30	-	CAWSVRGQQPQHF	TGTGCCTGGAGTGTACGGGGTCAGCAGCCCCAGCATTTT
once	TRBJ2-1	17	TRBV7-2	TRBD2	CASSLGSSGASYNEQFF	TGTGCCAGCAGCTTAGGCTCTAGCGGGGCATCCTACAATGAGCAGTTCTTC
-	TRBJ1-1	15	TRBV18	-	CASSPESVQNTEAFF	TGTGCCAGCTCACCAGAGTCCGTTCAGAACACTGAAGCTTTCTTT
once	TRBJ2-6	15	TRBV5-1	-	CASSLGGSGANVLTF	TGCGCCAGCAGCTTGGGCGGCTCTGGGGCCAACGTCCTGACTTTC
-	TRBJ2-7	15	TRBV4-3	TRBD1	CASSRVTGGDYEQYF	TGCGCCAGCAGCCGAGTGACAGGGGGGGACTACGAGCAGTACTTC
-	TRBJ1-4	15	TRBV28	-	CASTTGPTTNEKLFF	TGTGCCAGCACTACAGGGCCAACAACTAATGAAAAACTGTTTTTT
few	TRBJ2-7	16	TRBV4-1	-	CASSPTGQSSAYEQYF	TGCGCCAGCAGCCCAACCGGACAGTCCTCAGCCTACGAGCAGTACTTC
-	TRBJ2-3	14	TRBV2	TRBD2	CASSLAGVVDTQYF	TGTGCCAGCAGTCTAGCGGGAGTGGTGGATACGCAGTATTTT
-	TRBJ1-6	16	TRBV28	-	CASTIGPTGWDSPLHF	TGTGCCAGCACCATCGGGCCAACAGGGTGGGACTCACCCCTCCACTTT
-	TRBJ2-1	15	TRBV11-1	-	CASSLGQASYNEQFF	TGTGCCAGCAGCTTAGGCCAGGCCTCCTACAATGAGCAGTTCTTC
-	TRBJ2-6	22	TRBV13	TRBD1	CASSLGIVLGQEILTGANVLTF	TGTGCCAGCAGCTTAGGTATTGTCCTCGGACAGGAGATCCTAACTGGGGCCAACGTCCTGACTTTC
few	TRBJ2-7	13	TRBV19	-	CASSMTRSYEQYF	TGTGCCAGTAGTATGACTAGATCCTACGAGCAGTACTTC
-	TRBJ2-7	15	TRBV18	TRBD2	CASSPPSPSGYEQYF	TGTGCCAGCTCACCACCGTCGCCTAGCGGCTACGAGCAGTACTTC
-	TRBJ2-7	14	TRBV19	TRBD1	CASSFRDSSYEQYF	TGTGCCAGTAGTTTCCGGGACAGCTCCTACGAGCAGTACTTC
few	TRBJ1-1	16	TRBV6-6	-	CASSPPRRGLNTEAFF	TGTGCCAGCAGCCCACCACGTAGGGGATTGAACACTGAAGCTTTCTTT
-	TRBJ2-3	15	TRBV15	TRBD2	CATSRRGLAQDTQYF	TGTGCCACCAGCAGACGGGGACTAGCACAAGATACGCAGTATTTT
once	TRBJ2-2	14	TRBV4-2	-	CASSHPEAAGELFF	TGTGCCAGCAGCCACCCTGAGGCGGCCGGGGAGCTGTTTTTT
few	TRBJ1-1	13	TRBV6-5	-	CASSSQGYTEAFF	TGTGCCAGCAGTTCACAGGGATACACTGAAGCTTTCTTT
-	TRBJ1-2	15	TRBV12-5	-	CASGPPRGSDYGYTF	TGTGCTAGTGGTCCCCCCCGGGGAAGCGACTATGGCTACACCTTC
-	TRBJ1-2	14	TRBV28	TRBD1	CASSLPQGARGYTF	TGTGCCAGCAGTTTACCACAGGGGGCGCGGGGCTACACCTTC